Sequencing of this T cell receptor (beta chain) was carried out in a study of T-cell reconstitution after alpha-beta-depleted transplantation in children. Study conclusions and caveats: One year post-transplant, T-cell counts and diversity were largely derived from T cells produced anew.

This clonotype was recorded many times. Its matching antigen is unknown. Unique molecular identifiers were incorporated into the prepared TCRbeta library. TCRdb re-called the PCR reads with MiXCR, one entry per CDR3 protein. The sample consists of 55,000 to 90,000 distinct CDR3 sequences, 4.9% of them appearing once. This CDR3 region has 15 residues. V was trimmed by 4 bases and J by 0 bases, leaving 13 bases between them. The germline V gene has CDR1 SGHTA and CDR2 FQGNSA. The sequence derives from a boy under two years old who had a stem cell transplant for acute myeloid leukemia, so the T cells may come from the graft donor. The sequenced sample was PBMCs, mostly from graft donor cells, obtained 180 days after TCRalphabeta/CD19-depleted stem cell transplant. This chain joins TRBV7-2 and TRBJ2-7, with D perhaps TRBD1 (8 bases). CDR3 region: CASSYRGGGSYEQYV. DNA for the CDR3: TGTGCCAGCAGCTACAGGGGGGGGGGCTCCTACGAGCAGTACGTC.